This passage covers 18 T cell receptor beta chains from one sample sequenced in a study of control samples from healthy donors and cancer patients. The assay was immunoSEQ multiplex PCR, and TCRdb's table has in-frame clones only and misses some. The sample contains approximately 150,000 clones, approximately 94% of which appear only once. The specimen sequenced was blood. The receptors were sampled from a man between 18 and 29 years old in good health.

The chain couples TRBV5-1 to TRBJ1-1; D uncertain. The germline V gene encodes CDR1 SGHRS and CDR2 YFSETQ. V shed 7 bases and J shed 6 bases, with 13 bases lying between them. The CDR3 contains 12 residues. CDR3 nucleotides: TGCGCCAGCTCATCTAGTTCACCTGAAGCTTTCTTT. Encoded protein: CASSSSSPEAFF.

DNA for the CDR3: TGTGCCAGCAGCCAAAGGGGGCAGTCCGGAAACACCATATATTTT. It is translated as CASSQRGQSGNTIYF. The chain joins TRBV3-1 (or the pseudogene TRBV3-2) to TRBJ1-3; 7 bases are a match to TRBD1. CDR1 and CDR2 from the germline V gene are LGHDT and YNNKEL (reference sequence). Germline trimming cut 2 bases from V and 4 bases from J; bases unmatched to any gene: 5. The CDR3 consists of 15 residues.

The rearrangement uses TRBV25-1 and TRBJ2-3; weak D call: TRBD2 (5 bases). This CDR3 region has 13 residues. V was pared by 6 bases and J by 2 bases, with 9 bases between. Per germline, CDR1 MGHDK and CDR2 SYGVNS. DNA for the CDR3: TGTGCCAGCAGCTGGGGAGTCACAGATACGCAGTATTTT. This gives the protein CASSWGVTDTQYF.

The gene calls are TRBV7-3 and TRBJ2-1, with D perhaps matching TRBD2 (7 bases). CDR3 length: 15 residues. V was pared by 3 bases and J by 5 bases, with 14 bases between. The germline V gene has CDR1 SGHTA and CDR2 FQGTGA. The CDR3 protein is CASSLEAGHNNEQFF. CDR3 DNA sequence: TGTGCCAGCAGCTTGGAAGCGGGACACAACAATGAGCAGTTCTTC.

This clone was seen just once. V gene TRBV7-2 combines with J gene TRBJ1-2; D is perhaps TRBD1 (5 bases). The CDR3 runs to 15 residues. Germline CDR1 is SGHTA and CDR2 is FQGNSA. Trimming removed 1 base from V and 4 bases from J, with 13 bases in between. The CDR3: CASSLDPGRSYGYTF. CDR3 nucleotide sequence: TGTGCCAGCAGCTTAGATCCAGGGCGCAGCTATGGCTACACCTTC.

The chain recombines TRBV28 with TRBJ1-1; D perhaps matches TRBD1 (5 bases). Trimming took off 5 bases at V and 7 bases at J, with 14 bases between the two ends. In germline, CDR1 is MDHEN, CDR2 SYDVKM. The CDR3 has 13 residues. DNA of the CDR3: TGTGCCAGCAGTCCACCCGGGGGGGATGAAGCTTTCTTT. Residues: CASSPPGGDEAFF.

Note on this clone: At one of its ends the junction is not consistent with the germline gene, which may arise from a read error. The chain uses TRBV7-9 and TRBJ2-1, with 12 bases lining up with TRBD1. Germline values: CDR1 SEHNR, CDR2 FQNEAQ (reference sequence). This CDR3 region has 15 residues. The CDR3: CATFTGTGGYDEQFF. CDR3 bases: TGTGCCACCTTCACCGGGACAGGGGGCTACGATGAGCAGTTCTTC.

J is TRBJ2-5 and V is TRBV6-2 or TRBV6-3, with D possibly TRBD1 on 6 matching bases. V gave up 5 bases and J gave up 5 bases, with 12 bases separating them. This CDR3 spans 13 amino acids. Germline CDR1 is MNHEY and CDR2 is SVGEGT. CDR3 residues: CASSEGVAETQYF. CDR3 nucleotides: TGTGCCAGCAGTGAGGGGGTGGCGGAGACCCAGTACTTC.

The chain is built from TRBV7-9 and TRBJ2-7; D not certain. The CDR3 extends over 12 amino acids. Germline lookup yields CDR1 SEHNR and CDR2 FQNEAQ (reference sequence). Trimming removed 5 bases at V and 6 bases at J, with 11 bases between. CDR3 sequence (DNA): TGTGCCAGCAGCCTAACCCCCGCCGAGCAGTACTTC. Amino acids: CASSLTPAEQYF.

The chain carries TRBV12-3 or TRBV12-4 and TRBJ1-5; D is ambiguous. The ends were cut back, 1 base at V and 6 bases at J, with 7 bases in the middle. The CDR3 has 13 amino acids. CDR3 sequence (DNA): TGTGCCAGCAGTTTAGGAAAGAGTCAGCCCCAGCATTTT. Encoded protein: CASSLGKSQPQHF.

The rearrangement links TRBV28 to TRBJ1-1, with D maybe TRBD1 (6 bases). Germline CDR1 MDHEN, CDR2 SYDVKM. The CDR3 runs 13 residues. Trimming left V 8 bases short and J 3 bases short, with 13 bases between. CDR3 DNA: TGTGCCAGCCAAACAGGGTCTTACACTGAAGCTTTCTTT. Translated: CASQTGSYTEAFF.

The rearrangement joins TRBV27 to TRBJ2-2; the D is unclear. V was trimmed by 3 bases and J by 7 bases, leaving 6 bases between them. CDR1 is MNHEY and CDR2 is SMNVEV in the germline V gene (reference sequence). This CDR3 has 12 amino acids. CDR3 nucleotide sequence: TGTGCCAGCAGTTTCCTCGACGGGGAGCTGTTTTTT. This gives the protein CASSFLDGELFF.

The CDR3: CASSQSSGRGLYNEQFF. The CDR3 nucleotides are TGTGCCAGCAGCCAATCCAGTGGCAGGGGGCTTTACAATGAGCAGTTCTTC. This chain connects TRBV16 to TRBJ2-1; the match to TRBD1 covers 8 bases. From germline, CDR1 is KGHSY and CDR2 FQNENV. This CDR3 has 17 residues. V lost 0 bases to trimming and J lost 4 bases; unmatched junction nucleotides: 8.

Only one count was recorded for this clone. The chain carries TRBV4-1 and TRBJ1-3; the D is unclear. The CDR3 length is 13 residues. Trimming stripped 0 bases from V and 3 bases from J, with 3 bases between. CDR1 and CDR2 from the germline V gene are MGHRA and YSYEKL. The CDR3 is CASSQDSGNTIYF. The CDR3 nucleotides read TGCGCCAGCAGCCAAGACAGTGGAAACACCATATATTTT.

In nucleotides, the CDR3 is TGTGCCAGCAGTGATTTACGCGACAGGAGGTTATCTGAAGCTTTCTTT. Translation: CASSDLRDRRLSEAFF. This rearrangement joins TRBV2 to TRBJ1-1; D may be TRBD1 (6 bases). The CDR3 length is 16 residues. With 3 bases removed from V and 6 bases from J, the gap between germline ends came to 20 bases. In germline, CDR1 is SNHLY, CDR2 FYNNEI.

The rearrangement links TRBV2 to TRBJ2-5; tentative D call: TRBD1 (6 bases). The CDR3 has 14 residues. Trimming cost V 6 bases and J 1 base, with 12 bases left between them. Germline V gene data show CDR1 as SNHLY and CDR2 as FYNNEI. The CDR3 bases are TGTGCCAGCAGCGCGCAGGGGCTCCAAGAGACCCAGTACTTC. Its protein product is CASSAQGLQETQYF.

The CDR3 spells CASSPAGRFNTEAFF. CDR3 sequence (DNA): TGTGCCAGCAGCCCAGCGGGGAGATTTAACACTGAAGCTTTCTTT. J is TRBJ1-1 and V is TRBV3-1 (or the pseudogene TRBV3-2); D call uncertain. V gave up 4 bases and J gave up 2 bases, with 14 bases separating them. The CDR3 extends over 15 amino acids. The germline V gene encodes CDR1 LGHDT and CDR2 YNNKEL (reference sequence).

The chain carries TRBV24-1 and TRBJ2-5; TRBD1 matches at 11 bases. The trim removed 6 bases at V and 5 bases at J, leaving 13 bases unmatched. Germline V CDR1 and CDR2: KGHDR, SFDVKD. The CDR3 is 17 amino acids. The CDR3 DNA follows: TGTGCCACCAGTAACAAGGGACAGGGGGGAATGTTGGAGACCCAGTACTTC. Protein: CATSNKGQGGMLETQYF.